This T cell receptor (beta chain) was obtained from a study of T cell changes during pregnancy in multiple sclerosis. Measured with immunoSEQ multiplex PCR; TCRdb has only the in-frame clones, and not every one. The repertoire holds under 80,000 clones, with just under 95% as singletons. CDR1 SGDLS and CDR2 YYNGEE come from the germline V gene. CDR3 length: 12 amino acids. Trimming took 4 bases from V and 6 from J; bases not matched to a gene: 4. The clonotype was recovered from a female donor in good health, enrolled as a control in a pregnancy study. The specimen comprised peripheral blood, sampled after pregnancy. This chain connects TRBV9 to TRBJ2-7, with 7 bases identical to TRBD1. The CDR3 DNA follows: TGTGCCAGCAGCTCGGACAGGTTCGAGCAGTACTTC. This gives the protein CASSSDRFEQYF.